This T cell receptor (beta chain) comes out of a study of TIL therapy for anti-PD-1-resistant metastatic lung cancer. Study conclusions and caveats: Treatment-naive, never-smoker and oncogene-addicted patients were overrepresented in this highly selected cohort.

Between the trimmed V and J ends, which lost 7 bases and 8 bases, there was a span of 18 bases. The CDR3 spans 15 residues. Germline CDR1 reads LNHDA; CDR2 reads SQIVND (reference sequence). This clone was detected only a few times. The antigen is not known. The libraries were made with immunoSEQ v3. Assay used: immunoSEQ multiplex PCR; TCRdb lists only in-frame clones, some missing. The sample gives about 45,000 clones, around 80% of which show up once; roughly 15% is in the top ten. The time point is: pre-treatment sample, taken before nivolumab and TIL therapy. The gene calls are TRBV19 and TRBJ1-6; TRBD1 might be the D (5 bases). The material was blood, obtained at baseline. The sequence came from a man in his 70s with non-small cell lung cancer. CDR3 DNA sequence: TGTGCCAGTACCTCAGGGATAAGGGGCGATTCACCCCTCCACTTT. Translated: CASTSGIRGDSPLHF.